Following are 3 T cell receptor beta chains from one sample sequenced in a study of blood T cell repertoires in COVID-19. Clones were sequenced by immunoSEQ multiplex PCR, and TCRdb holds only the in-frame ones, with some missing. The sample yields about 250,000 clones, 80% to 85% seen once. Material for sequencing was PBMCs or T cells enriched from blood (not recorded which). Receptors were obtained from a man in his fifties or sixties who had recovered from COVID-19.

This sequence joins TRBV11-2 and TRBJ1-2; D not certain. V was trimmed by 1 base and J by 2 bases, leaving 8 bases between them. This CDR3 has 14 amino acids. The germline V gene has CDR1 SGHAT and CDR2 FQNNGV. The CDR3 sequence: CASSLGPGNYGYTF. The CDR3 DNA is TGTGCCAGCAGCTTAGGTCCCGGGAACTATGGCTACACCTTC.

The J gene is TRBJ1-5, the V gene TRBV12-5, with D possibly matching TRBD1 (6 bases). V was shortened by 6 bases and J by 3 bases, with 12 bases between the two germline ends. The CDR3 is made up of 14 amino acids. Germline V gives CDR1 LGHNT, CDR2 FRNRAP. The CDR3 DNA is TGTGCTAGTGGACAGGGAGTTCTCAATCAGCCCCAGCATTTT. Protein sequence: CASGQGVLNQPQHF.

This chain joins TRBV24-1 and TRBJ1-2, with 10 bases lining up with TRBD1. The V and J ends lost 2 bases and 4 bases, in that order; junction bases with no gene match: 6. Germline V gives CDR1 KGHDR, CDR2 SFDVKD. This CDR3 has 16 amino acids. The CDR3 region is CATSDSRDRGSYGYTF. In DNA form, the CDR3 reads TGTGCCACCAGTGATTCCCGGGACAGGGGAAGCTATGGCTACACCTTC.